This T cell receptor beta chain was sequenced during a study of shared clonotypes between healthy human individuals. Study-level information: Serving as donors were two women and a few men, whose ages spanned 18 to 49.

Clones were read by immunoSEQ multiplex PCR, and TCRdb kept only the in-frame ones, dropping some. The sample consists of over 950,000 clones, roughly 80% of them appearing once. Germline CDR1 is MNHEY and CDR2 is SMNVEV (reference sequence). The CDR3 length is 14 residues. The junction had 6 bases not matched to a gene; V was cut back by 5 bases and J by 6 bases. Study conclusions and caveats: Clonotypes that were shared across a handful of donors made up about 5.1% of naive CD4 clonotypes.

As to this clone: Its antigen is not known.

The chain employs TRBV27 and TRBJ1-1, with 10 positions matching TRBD1. Sequenced input: memory CD4+ T cells from PBMCs. The sample's subset: CD45RA-negative fraction. The TCR sequence derives from a young man in good health. Some clones in this sample may be carry-over from other donors' samples. The CDR3 DNA follows: TGTGCCAGCAGTCCCCGGGACAGGGGCGCTGAAGCTTTCTTT. Encoded protein: CASSPRDRGAEAFF.